This T cell receptor beta chain was recovered during a study of blood T cell repertoires in COVID-19. Study details: PBMCs, B-cell-depleted T cells, or T cells provided the cDNA or gDNA that made up the material.

Trimming pared 5 bases from V and 10 bases from J, leaving 9 bases between. Germline values: CDR1 SNHLY, CDR2 FYNNEI. The CDR3 has 12 amino acids. Data came from immunoSEQ multiplex PCR; TCRdb stores just in-frame clones and leaves some out. The data contain approximately 110,000 clones, approximately 70% of them singletons. The source is a human donor with acute or convalescent COVID-19. The donor label of this sample is uncertain. The chain links TRBV2 to TRBJ1-6; D is possibly TRBD1 (6 bases). Sequenced: peripheral blood. In DNA form, the CDR3 reads TGTGCCAGCAGTATAGGGGGATCACCCCTCCACTTT. Translating it yields CASSIGGSPLHF.